Listed below are T cell receptor beta chains from one sample, sequenced in a study of graft-versus-host responses after intestinal transplantation. Some clones are missing from TCRdb's copy, which holds only in-frame ones; the method was immunoSEQ multiplex PCR. The sample lists fewer than 150,000 clones; more than 90% were seen once. No cognate antigen is known for these TCRs. The specimen was unstimulated CD4+ T cells sorted from spleen or lymph node cells, collected before intestinal transplant. Receptor source: a human donor who received an intestinal transplant. Both conserved end residues are part of each CDR3. The D gene is left open where the match is weak. Size is omitted from some rows. Given values are once, few, many or a class for expanded clones.

CDR3 DNA: TGCGCCAGCAGCTTGGGGGGCCCATACAATGAGCAGTTCTTC; CDR3 protein: CASSLGGPYNEQFF; D gene: -; V gene: TRBV5-1; clone size: -; J gene: TRBJ2-1
CDR3 DNA: TGCGCCAGCAGCCAAGTGGCGGGGGGTGGCGGGGAGCTGTTTTTT; CDR3 protein: CASSQVAGGGGELFF; D gene: TRBD2; V gene: TRBV4-1; clone size: -; J gene: TRBJ2-2
CDR3 DNA: TGTGCCAGCAGTACCCCTGCCTCACCCCTCCACTTT; CDR3 protein: CASSTPASPLHF; D gene: -; V gene: TRBV6-1; clone size: once; J gene: TRBJ1-6
CDR3 DNA: TGCGCCAGCAGCCAACCCAGGGGACGCTTCGGCACTGAAGCTTTCTTT; CDR3 protein: CASSQPRGRFGTEAFF; D gene: -; V gene: TRBV4-1; clone size: -; J gene: TRBJ1-1
CDR3 DNA: TGTGCCAGCAGCTTGAAAGGCAGGCGGAGGAATGAGCAGTTCTTC; CDR3 protein: CASSLKGRRRNEQFF; D gene: -; V gene: TRBV5-6; clone size: -; J gene: TRBJ2-1
CDR3 DNA: TGCGCCAGCAGCTTGGGGACGGTACATAACTACGAGCAGTACTTC; CDR3 protein: CASSLGTVHNYEQYF; D gene: -; V gene: TRBV5-1; clone size: -; J gene: TRBJ2-7
CDR3 DNA: TGTGCCAGCAGACTCGGGCCGAATCGGGAGGACTATGGCTACACCTTC; CDR3 protein: CASRLGPNREDYGYTF; D gene: -; V gene: TRBV6-4; clone size: once; J gene: TRBJ1-2
CDR3 DNA: TGTGCCAGCAACGAACCGGGACAGGGAAGCAATCAGCCCCAGCATTTT; CDR3 protein: CASNEPGQGSNQPQHF; D gene: TRBD1; V gene: TRBV19; clone size: -; J gene: TRBJ1-5
CDR3 DNA: TGTGCCAGCAGCTTAGCCCAAATAAGAGGAAAGATGAACACTGAAGCTTTCTTT; CDR3 protein: CASSLAQIRGKMNTEAFF; D gene: -; V gene: TRBV7-9; clone size: -; J gene: TRBJ1-1
CDR3 DNA: TGTGCCAGCAGTTTATCATCCAGGGTGGGAAATGAGCAGTTCTTC; CDR3 protein: CASSLSSRVGNEQFF; D gene: -; V gene: TRBV27; clone size: -; J gene: TRBJ2-1
CDR3 DNA: TGTGCCAGCTCACCATCCAGGGGGTTTGGCTACACCTTC; CDR3 protein: CASSPSRGFGYTF; D gene: TRBD1; V gene: TRBV18; clone size: -; J gene: TRBJ1-2
CDR3 DNA: TGTGCCAGGTCGGACAGCCGTATGTTCTTC; CDR3 protein: CARSDSRMFF; D gene: -; V gene: TRBV6-6; clone size: -; J gene: TRBJ2-1
CDR3 DNA: TGCGCCAGCAGCCAAGATCGACTAGGCAGGGAAGGGTCTGAAGCTTTCTTT; CDR3 protein: CASSQDRLGREGSEAFF; D gene: -; V gene: TRBV4-1; clone size: once; J gene: TRBJ1-1
CDR3 DNA: TGTGCCAGCAGCTTCGGGGGTGGGCAGCTGTTTTTT; CDR3 protein: CASSFGGGQLFF; D gene: -; V gene: TRBV7-3; clone size: -; J gene: TRBJ2-2